This record covers a single T cell receptor beta chain. Its antigen remains unidentified. The entry originates in a study of T cells in tuberculosis. Study at large: A South African cohort included IGRA-negative adolescents, latently infected IGRA-positive adolescents and adults with active tuberculosis. Study-level points and caveats: The TCR-beta difference was not significant; alpha differences partly reflected length.

Adolescents were screened for latent TB by skin test and IGRA. Measured with immunoSEQ multiplex PCR; TCRdb has only the in-frame clones, and not every one. The profile covers more than 30,000 clones, with 94% appearing a single time and 9% to 13% taken by the ten largest. This sequence originates from a donor aged 10-29 years with latent tuberculosis or without tuberculosis infection. Some clones in this sample may be carry-over from other donors' samples. Material: PBMCs.

CDR3 DNA sequence: TGCGCCAGCAGCTTGTCTACAGAGAACACTGAAGCTTTCTTT. Its protein product is CASSLSTENTEAFF. The chain carries TRBV5-1 and TRBJ1-1; D remains unclear. Trimming cost V 1 base and J 1 base, with 8 bases left between them. Germline V CDR1 and CDR2: SGHRS, YFSETQ. The CDR3 is 14 residues long.